This TCR beta chain is drawn from a study of T cells after yellow fever vaccination. This clonotype was observed at least ten times. What it binds is unknown. Germline V lookup: CDR1 KGHDR, CDR2 SFDVKD. The V end lost 3 bases, the J end lost 10 bases, and 18 bases lay between the germline ends. The CDR3 contains 15 residues. Synthesis of TCR cDNA relied on 5'RACE template switching, which attached a universal primer site and UMIs. TCRdb recomputed calls from the 5' RACE reads with MiXCR, one row per CDR3 protein. The sample includes 450,000 to 600,000 distinct CDR3 sequences, roughly 14% seen only once; the top ten take more than 13%. Findings and limits, study-wide: Abundant clonotypes from the bulk population could get into FACS-sorted repertoires as contaminants. A weaker but faster secondary response was observed, peaking on day 5 versus 15. Overlap between CD4 and CD8 compartments was detected for a small share of clonotypes.

V is TRBV24-1 and J is TRBJ2-1, with a tentative D call TRBD2 (7 bases). The clonotype originates from a man between 25 and 39 years old who received the YFV17D yellow fever vaccine. Specimen: PBMCs, collected on the day of the yellow fever booster vaccination. CDR3 coding DNA: TGTGCCACCAGTGATCCCCGCGGGGGCCCGGAGGAGCAGTTCTTC. This translates into CATSDPRGGPEEQFF.